Listed below are T cell receptor beta chains from one sample, sequenced in a study of blood T cell repertoires in COVID-19. The data were produced by immunoSEQ multiplex PCR, yet TCRdb's version contains in-frame clones alone and is incomplete. This sample yields about 500,000 clones, of which around 87% are seen a single time; 0.7% belongs to the top ten. Sequenced: PBMCs or T cells enriched from blood (not recorded which). The receptors were gathered from a woman aged 18-35 years who had recovered from COVID-19. Each CDR3 is given with its conserved first and last residue. The order of the fields is CDR3 protein, CDR3 DNA, V gene, clone size, D gene, J gene. D genes are given only for firm matches. Clone size appears in some rows only: once, few, many, or a class for an expanded clone.

CDR3aa: CASSLTGEYEQYF
CDR3nt: TGCGCCAGCAGCCTGACCGGGGAATACGAGCAGTACTTC
v_gene: TRBV4-1
abundance: few
d_gene: .
j_gene: TRBJ2-7

CDR3aa: CASSPGLLLPLHF
CDR3nt: TGTGCCAGCAGCCCAGGGCTCCTACTACCCCTCCACTTT
v_gene: TRBV7-9
abundance: .
d_gene: .
j_gene: TRBJ1-6

CDR3aa: CASSKAPGTEANEKLFF
CDR3nt: TGTGCCAGCAGCAAAGCGCCCGGGACAGAAGCTAATGAAAAACTGTTTTTT
v_gene: TRBV21-1
abundance: few
d_gene: .
j_gene: TRBJ1-4

CDR3aa: CASSLGRGSNNEQFF
CDR3nt: TGCGCCAGCAGCTTAGGCAGGGGGTCTAACAATGAGCAGTTCTTC
v_gene: TRBV5-1
abundance: .
d_gene: TRBD1
j_gene: TRBJ2-1

CDR3aa: CASSYGGLGETQYF
CDR3nt: TGTGCCAGCAGTTACGGGGGGTTGGGAGAGACCCAGTACTTC
v_gene: TRBV6-5
abundance: .
d_gene: .
j_gene: TRBJ2-5

CDR3aa: CASSFGGGPYQPQHF
CDR3nt: TGTGCCAGCAGCTTCGGGGGGGGCCCTTATCAGCCCCAGCATTTT
v_gene: TRBV5-5
abundance: .
d_gene: .
j_gene: TRBJ1-5

CDR3aa: CASSLSPGTGNEQYF
CDR3nt: TGTGCCAGCAGCTTGTCCCCCGGGACAGGGAACGAGCAGTACTTC
v_gene: TRBV5-5
abundance: .
d_gene: TRBD1
j_gene: TRBJ2-7

CDR3aa: CASSIRQDEKLFF
CDR3nt: TGTGCCAGTAGTATAAGACAAGATGAAAAACTGTTTTTT
v_gene: TRBV19
abundance: few
d_gene: .
j_gene: TRBJ1-4

CDR3aa: CASTRGGEADTQYF
CDR3nt: TGCGCCAGCACCCGGGGGGGCGAGGCAGATACGCAGTATTTT
v_gene: TRBV5-1
abundance: .
d_gene: TRBD2
j_gene: TRBJ2-3

CDR3aa: CASSETPSGGFYEQYF
CDR3nt: TGTGCCAGCAGCGAGACCCCTAGCGGGGGGTTCTACGAGCAGTACTTC
v_gene: TRBV5-4
abundance: .
d_gene: TRBD2
j_gene: TRBJ2-7

CDR3aa: CASSLENGRGNSPLHF
CDR3nt: TGTGCCAGCAGCTTAGAGAATGGCAGGGGTAATTCACCCCTCCACTTT
v_gene: TRBV14
abundance: once
d_gene: .
j_gene: TRBJ1-6

CDR3aa: CASSGGTENSPLHF
CDR3nt: TGCGCCAGCAGCGGGGGGACGGAGAATTCACCCCTCCACTTT
v_gene: TRBV5-1
abundance: .
d_gene: .
j_gene: TRBJ1-6

CDR3aa: CASSDIFQFQGTEAFF
CDR3nt: TGCGCCAGCAGCGACATTTTTCAATTCCAGGGGACTGAAGCTTTCTTT
v_gene: TRBV10-2
abundance: .
d_gene: .
j_gene: TRBJ1-1

CDR3aa: CASSSGQEDSPLHF
CDR3nt: TGCGCCAGCAGCTCCGGACAGGAAGATTCACCCCTCCACTTT
v_gene: TRBV5-1
abundance: .
d_gene: TRBD1
j_gene: TRBJ1-6

CDR3aa: CASSPEGSAGTQYF
CDR3nt: TGTGCCAGCTCACCAGAGGGTTCTGCCGGTACGCAGTATTTT
v_gene: TRBV18
abundance: once
d_gene: .
j_gene: TRBJ2-3

CDR3aa: CASSPRGGGGGYTF
CDR3nt: TGTGCCAGCTCACCCCGTGGGGGAGGAGGTGGCTACACCTTC
v_gene: TRBV18
abundance: .
d_gene: .
j_gene: TRBJ1-2

CDR3aa: CASSQERVRTDTQYF
CDR3nt: TGTGCCAGCAGCCAAGAGCGGGTTCGCACAGATACGCAGTATTTT
v_gene: TRBV4-2
abundance: .
d_gene: .
j_gene: TRBJ2-3

CDR3aa: CASSSLQGQHGTEAFF
CDR3nt: TGTGCCAGCAGTTCCCTACAGGGACAACACGGGACTGAAGCTTTCTTT
v_gene: TRBV6-5
abundance: .
d_gene: .
j_gene: TRBJ1-1

CDR3aa: CASNERGEAFF
CDR3nt: TGTGCCAGCAATGAAAGGGGTGAAGCTTTCTTT
v_gene: TRBV7-9
abundance: .
d_gene: .
j_gene: TRBJ1-1

CDR3aa: CASSRKTVFYGYTF
CDR3nt: TGTGCCAGCAGCCGTAAGACAGTTTTCTATGGCTACACCTTC
v_gene: TRBV5-4
abundance: .
d_gene: .
j_gene: TRBJ1-2

CDR3aa: CASSSRQGENSPLHF
CDR3nt: TGTGCCAGCAGCTCCCGACAGGGAGAGAATTCACCCCTCCACTTT
v_gene: TRBV2
abundance: .
d_gene: TRBD1
j_gene: TRBJ1-6

CDR3aa: CASSFPGGNQPQHF
CDR3nt: TGTGCCAGCAGCTTTCCCGGGGGGAATCAGCCCCAGCATTTT
v_gene: TRBV7-9
abundance: .
d_gene: .
j_gene: TRBJ1-5

CDR3aa: CASSPMGFSSYEQYF
CDR3nt: TGCGCCAGCAGCCCCATGGGCTTTAGCTCCTACGAGCAGTACTTC
v_gene: TRBV5-1
abundance: .
d_gene: .
j_gene: TRBJ2-7

CDR3aa: CASRVSGTGGSGANVLTF
CDR3nt: TGCGCCAGCAGAGTCTCGGGGACAGGGGGCTCTGGGGCCAACGTCCTGACTTTC
v_gene: TRBV5-1
abundance: .
d_gene: TRBD1
j_gene: TRBJ2-6

CDR3aa: CASRGQAYEQYF
CDR3nt: TGCGCCAGCAGGGGGCAGGCCTACGAGCAGTACTTC
v_gene: TRBV5-1
abundance: .
d_gene: .
j_gene: TRBJ2-7

CDR3aa: CASSRLGGEKVGTDTQYF
CDR3nt: TGTGCCAGCAGTCGCCTAGGGGGCGAAAAAGTGGGCACAGATACGCAGTATTTT
v_gene: TRBV25-1
abundance: once
d_gene: TRBD1
j_gene: TRBJ2-3

CDR3aa: CAISESPGRGYTF
CDR3nt: TGTGCCATCAGTGAGTCGCCAGGGCGCGGCTACACCTTC
v_gene: TRBV10-3
abundance: .
d_gene: .
j_gene: TRBJ1-2